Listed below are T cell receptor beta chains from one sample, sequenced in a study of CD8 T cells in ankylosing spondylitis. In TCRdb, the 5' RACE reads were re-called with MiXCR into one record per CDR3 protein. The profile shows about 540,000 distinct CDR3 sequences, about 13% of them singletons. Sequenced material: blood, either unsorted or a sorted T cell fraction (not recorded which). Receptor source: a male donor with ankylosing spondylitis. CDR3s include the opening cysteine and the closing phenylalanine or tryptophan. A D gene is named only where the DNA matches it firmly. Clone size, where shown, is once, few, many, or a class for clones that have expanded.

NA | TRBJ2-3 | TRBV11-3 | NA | CASRPSVSTDTQYF | TGTGCCAGCAGGCCCAGCGTCAGCACAGATACGCAGTATTTT
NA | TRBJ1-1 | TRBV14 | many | CASSQGTPAGDTEAFF | TGTGCCAGCAGCCAAGGTACACCCGCTGGGGACACTGAAGCTTTCTTT
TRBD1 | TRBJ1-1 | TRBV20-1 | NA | CSARDRVTGASRVNTEAFF | TGCAGTGCTAGAGATAGAGTTACAGGGGCTAGTCGGGTGAACACTGAAGCTTTCTTT
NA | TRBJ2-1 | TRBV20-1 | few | CSAGRGYNEQFF | TGCAGTGCCGGGCGAGGGTACAATGAGCAGTTCTTC
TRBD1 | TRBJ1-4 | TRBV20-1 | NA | CSAKKPGQFNEKLFF | TGCAGTGCTAAAAAACCGGGACAGTTTAATGAAAAACTGTTTTTT
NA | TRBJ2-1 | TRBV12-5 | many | CASARYDNEQFF | TGTGCTAGTGCCCGGTACGACAATGAGCAGTTCTTC
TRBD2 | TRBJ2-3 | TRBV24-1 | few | CATSDATAGGEDTQYF | TGTGCCACCAGTGACGCCACAGCGGGAGGAGAAGATACGCAGTATTTT
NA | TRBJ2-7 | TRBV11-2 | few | CASSLEGFSRRRTTYEQYF | TGTGCCAGCAGCTTAGAGGGGTTTAGTAGGCGGAGGACCACCTACGAGCAGTACTTC
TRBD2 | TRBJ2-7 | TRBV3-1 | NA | CASSQVSSGYSYEQYF | TGTGCCAGCAGCCAAGTCTCTAGCGGGTATAGCTACGAGCAGTACTTC
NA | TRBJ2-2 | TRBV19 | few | CASTRGGNTGELFF | TGTGCCAGTACTAGGGGGGGAAACACCGGGGAGCTGTTTTTT
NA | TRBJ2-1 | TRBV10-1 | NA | CASSPMGRSSYNEQFF | TGCGCCAGCAGTCCTATGGGCAGATCCTCCTACAATGAGCAGTTCTTC
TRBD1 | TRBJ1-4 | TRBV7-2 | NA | CASSPQGAYGEKLFF | TGTGCCAGCAGCCCCCAGGGGGCCTATGGGGAAAAACTGTTTTTT
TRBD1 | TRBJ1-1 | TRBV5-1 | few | CASSSGQGARNTEAFF | TGCGCCAGCAGCTCGGGACAGGGGGCACGGAACACTGAAGCTTTCTTT
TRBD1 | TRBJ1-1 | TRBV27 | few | CASSFRQGEAFF | TGTGCCAGCAGTTTCCGACAGGGTGAAGCTTTCTTT
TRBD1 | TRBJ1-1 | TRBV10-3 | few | CAIRGQLTEAFF | TGTGCCATCCGGGGACAGTTGACTGAAGCTTTCTTT
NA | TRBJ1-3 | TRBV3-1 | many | CASSQRQTIYF | TGTGCCAGCAGCCAACGACAGACCATATATTTT
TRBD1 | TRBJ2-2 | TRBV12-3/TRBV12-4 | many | CASSFYDRGEELFF | TGTGCCAGCAGTTTTTACGACAGGGGAGAGGAGCTGTTTTTT
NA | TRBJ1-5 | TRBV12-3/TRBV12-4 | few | CASSFTQVFLQPQHF | TGTGCCAGCAGTTTCACCCAGGTGTTTTTACAGCCCCAGCATTTT
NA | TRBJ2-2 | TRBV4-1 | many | CASSQVDMNTGELFF | TGCGCCAGCAGCCAAGTGGACATGAACACCGGGGAGCTGTTTTTT
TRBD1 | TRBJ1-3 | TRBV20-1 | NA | CSASWTGFGNTIYF | TGCAGTGCTAGTTGGACAGGGTTCGGAAACACCATATATTTT
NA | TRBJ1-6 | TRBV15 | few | CATRWGRGNSPLHF | TGTGCCACCAGGTGGGGGCGGGGTAATTCACCCCTCCACTTT
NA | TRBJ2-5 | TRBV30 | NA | CAWSVLSRQETQYF | TGTGCCTGGAGTGTACTTAGCCGCCAAGAGACCCAGTACTTC
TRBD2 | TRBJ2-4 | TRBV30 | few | CAWSVQSGREDIQYF | TGTGCCTGGAGTGTCCAGAGCGGGAGGGAAGACATTCAGTACTTC
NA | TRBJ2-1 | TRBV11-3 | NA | CASRLMDEQFF | TGTGCCAGCAGGCTTATGGATGAGCAGTTCTTC
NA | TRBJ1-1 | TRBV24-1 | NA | CATSDSPLKSNTEAFF | TGTGCCACCAGTGATTCCCCCCTAAAAAGTAACACTGAAGCTTTCTTT
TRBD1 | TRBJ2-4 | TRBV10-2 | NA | CASSWDWDRRSDF | TGCGCCAGCAGTTGGGATTGGGACAGAAGGTCGGACTTC
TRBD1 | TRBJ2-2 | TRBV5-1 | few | CASSLASRTGTGELFF | TGCGCCAGCAGCTTGGCCAGCCGGACAGGGACCGGGGAGCTGTTTTTT
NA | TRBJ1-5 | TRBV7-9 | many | CASSLLSQPQHF | TGTGCCAGCAGTTTGCTGAGTCAGCCCCAGCATTTT
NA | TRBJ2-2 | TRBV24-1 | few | CATSDLSDGNTGELFF | TGTGCCACCAGTGATCTATCCGACGGCAACACCGGGGAGCTGTTTTTT
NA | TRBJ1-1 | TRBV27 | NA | CASSQRGRSGTEAFF | TGTGCCAGCAGTCAACGGGGGCGGTCTGGAACTGAAGCTTTCTTT
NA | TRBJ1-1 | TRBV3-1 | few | CASSQADGGTEAFF | TGTGCCAGCAGCCAAGCGGATGGTGGAACTGAAGCTTTCTTT